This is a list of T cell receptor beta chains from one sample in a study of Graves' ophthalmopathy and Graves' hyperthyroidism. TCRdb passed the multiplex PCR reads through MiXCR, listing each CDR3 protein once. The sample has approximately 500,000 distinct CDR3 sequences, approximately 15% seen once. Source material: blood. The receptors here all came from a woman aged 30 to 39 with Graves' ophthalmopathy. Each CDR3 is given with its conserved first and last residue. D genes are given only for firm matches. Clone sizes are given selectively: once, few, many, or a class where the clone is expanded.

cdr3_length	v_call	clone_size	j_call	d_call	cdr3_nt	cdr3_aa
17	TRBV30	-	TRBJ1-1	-	TGCGCCTGGAGTGCCATCGGGGACTGGGTGATGAACACTGAAGCTTTCTTT	CAWSAIGDWVMNTEAFF
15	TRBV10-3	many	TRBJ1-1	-	TGTGCCACAAGGACAGATTTGCTTCTGAACACTGAAGCTTTCTTT	CATRTDLLLNTEAFF
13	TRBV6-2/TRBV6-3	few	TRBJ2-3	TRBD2	TGTGCCAGCAGTAGCGGGGATACAGATACGCAGTATTTT	CASSSGDTDTQYF
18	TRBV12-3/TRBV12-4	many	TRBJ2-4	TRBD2	TGTGCCAGCAGTTTCAGCTCCCGGGCCTCGGGAGGGTCGAACATTCAGTACTTC	CASSFSSRASGGSNIQYF
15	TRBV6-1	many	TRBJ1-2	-	TGTGCCAGCAGTGATGTCAGGAGGCCTAACTATGGCTACACCTTC	CASSDVRRPNYGYTF
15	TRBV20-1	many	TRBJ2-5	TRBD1	TGCAGTGCTAGAGATCTAGAAGGGGGCAGGAAGACCCAGTACTTC	CSARDLEGGRKTQYF
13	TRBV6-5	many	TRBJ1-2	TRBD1	TGTGCCAGCAGACGGGACAGAAACTATGGCTACACCTTC	CASRRDRNYGYTF
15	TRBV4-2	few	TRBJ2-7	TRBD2	TGTGCCAGCAGCCAACGGCAAGCGGGGGGTCACGAGCAGTACTTC	CASSQRQAGGHEQYF
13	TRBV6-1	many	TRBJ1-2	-	TGTGCCAGCAGTGAAGTAGGGGTTTATGGCTACACCTTC	CASSEVGVYGYTF
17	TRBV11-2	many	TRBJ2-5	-	TGTGCCAGCAGCTTAGGCCCCCGGGAAACATTCCAAGAGACCCAGTACTTC	CASSLGPRETFQETQYF
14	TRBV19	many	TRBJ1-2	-	TGTGCCAGTAGTGCCAACCGACAGGTGTATGGCTACACCTTC	CASSANRQVYGYTF
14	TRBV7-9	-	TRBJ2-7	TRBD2	TGTGCCAGCAGCGTTAGCGGGAACTCCTACGAGCAGTACTTC	CASSVSGNSYEQYF
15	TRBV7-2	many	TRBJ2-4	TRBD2	TGTGCCAGCAGTAAAGAGATAGCGGGAACGAACATTCAGTACTTC	CASSKEIAGTNIQYF
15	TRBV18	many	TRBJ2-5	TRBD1	TGTGCCAGCTCACCAAGACAGGGTAATGGAGAGACCCAGTACTTC	CASSPRQGNGETQYF
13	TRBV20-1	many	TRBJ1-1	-	TGCAGTGCACCGACCCCGCAGAACACTGAAGCTTTCTTT	CSAPTPQNTEAFF
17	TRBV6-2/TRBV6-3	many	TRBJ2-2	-	TGTGCCAGCAGTAAGGCAGGGACTCAAATTTATTCCGGGGAGCTGTTTTTT	CASSKAGTQIYSGELFF
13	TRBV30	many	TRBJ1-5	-	TGTGCCTGGAGTACGAGTGACAATCAGCCCCAGCATTTT	CAWSTSDNQPQHF
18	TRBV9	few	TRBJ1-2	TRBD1	TGTGCCAGCAGCGTAGACCCTCGGACAGGTGGCTCTAACTATGGCTACACCTTC	CASSVDPRTGGSNYGYTF
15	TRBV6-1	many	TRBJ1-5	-	TGTGCCAGCAGTGAGGGGGGAAATAGCAATCAGCCCCAGCATTTT	CASSEGGNSNQPQHF
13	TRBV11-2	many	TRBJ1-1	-	TGTGCCAGCAGCACGGACATGAACACTGAAGCTTTCTTT	CASSTDMNTEAFF
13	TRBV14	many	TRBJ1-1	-	TGTGCCAGCAGCCGGGTCCGAAGGACTGAAGCTTTCTTT	CASSRVRRTEAFF
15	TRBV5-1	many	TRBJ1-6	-	TGCGCCAGCAGCTTGGAGCAGGGCGGTAATTCACCCCTCCACTTT	CASSLEQGGNSPLHF
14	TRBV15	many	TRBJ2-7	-	TGTGCCACCAGCAGAGATAATAAGGCCTACGAGCAGTACTTC	CATSRDNKAYEQYF
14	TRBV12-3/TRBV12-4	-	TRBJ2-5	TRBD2	TGTGCCAGCAGTGAGTCGGGGGGGTTGGAGACCCAGTACTTC	CASSESGGLETQYF
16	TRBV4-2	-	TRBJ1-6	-	TGTGCCAGCAGCCAAGGAGGGCAGGGCTTTTATTCACCCCTCCACTTT	CASSQGGQGFYSPLHF
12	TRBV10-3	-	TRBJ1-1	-	TGTGCCATCAACTCTGGCAGCACTGAAGCTTTCTTT	CAINSGSTEAFF
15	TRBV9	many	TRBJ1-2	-	TGTGCCAGCAGCGTAGGGACAGCAAAAACCTATGGCTACACCTTC	CASSVGTAKTYGYTF
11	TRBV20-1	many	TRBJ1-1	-	TGCAGTGCAGCGGAGGACACTGAAGCTTTCTTT	CSAAEDTEAFF
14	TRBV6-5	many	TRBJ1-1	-	TGTGCCAGCAGTTACGACTGGCGACGGCCTGAAGCTTTCTTT	CASSYDWRRPEAFF
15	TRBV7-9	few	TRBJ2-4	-	TGTGCCAGCAGCTTAAATGTTCACGCCAAAAACATTCAGTACTTC	CASSLNVHAKNIQYF
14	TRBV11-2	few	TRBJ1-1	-	TGTGCCAGCAGCGGAGAACAGGGTCCTACTGAAGCTTTCTTT	CASSGEQGPTEAFF
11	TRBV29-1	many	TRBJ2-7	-	TGCAGCGTGACACATTCCTACGAGCAGTACTTC	CSVTHSYEQYF
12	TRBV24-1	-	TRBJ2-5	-	TGTGCCACCAGTGATGAAAAAGAGACCCAGTACTTC	CATSDEKETQYF
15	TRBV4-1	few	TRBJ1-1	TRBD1	TGCGCCAGCAGCGTCCGGGACAGGCAGAACACTGAAGCTTTCTTT	CASSVRDRQNTEAFF
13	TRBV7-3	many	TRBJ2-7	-	TGTGCCAGCAGCGAAGGGGAACGCTACGAGCAGTACTTC	CASSEGERYEQYF
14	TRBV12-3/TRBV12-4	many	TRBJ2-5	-	TGTGCCAGCAGTACCACCGGGACCGGGGAGACCCAGTACTTC	CASSTTGTGETQYF
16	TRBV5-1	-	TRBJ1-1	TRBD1	TGCGCCAGCAGCCCACCGGGACAGGGACCCAACACTGAAGCTTTCTTT	CASSPPGQGPNTEAFF
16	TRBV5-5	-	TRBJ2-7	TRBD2	TGTGCCAGCAGCTGGGGGACTAGCGGGGTCTCCTACGAGCAGTACTTC	CASSWGTSGVSYEQYF
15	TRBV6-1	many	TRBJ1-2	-	TGTGCCAGCAGTGGTCGGTGGGGAGCGGACTATGGCTACACCTTC	CASSGRWGADYGYTF
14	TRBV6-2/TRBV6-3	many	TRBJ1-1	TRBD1	TGTGCCAGCACCCGGACAGGGCTGAACACTGAAGCTTTCTTT	CASTRTGLNTEAFF
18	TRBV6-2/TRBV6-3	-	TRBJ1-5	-	TGTGCCAGCAGTACCCCTTTGGACCGCGCTTATAGCAATCAGCCCCAGCATTTT	CASSTPLDRAYSNQPQHF
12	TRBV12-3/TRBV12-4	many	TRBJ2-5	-	TGTGCCAGCACTCGACAGCAAGAGACCCAGTACTTC	CASTRQQETQYF
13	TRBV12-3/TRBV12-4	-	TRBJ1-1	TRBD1	TGTGCCAGCCTACAGGGGGTTGGCGCTGAAGCTTTCTTT	CASLQGVGAEAFF
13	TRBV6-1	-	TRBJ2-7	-	TGTGCCAGCAGTGAATCCAGCCACTACGAGCAGTACTTC	CASSESSHYEQYF
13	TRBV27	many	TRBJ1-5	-	TGTGCCAGCAGTTTTTCCCCTAATCAGCCCCAGCATTTT	CASSFSPNQPQHF
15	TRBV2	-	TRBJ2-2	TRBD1	TGTGCCAGCAGGGAGGACAGGTTCAACACCGGGGAGCTGTTTTTT	CASREDRFNTGELFF
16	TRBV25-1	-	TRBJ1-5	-	TGTGCCAGCAGTGAATCCGGGACTTCCTTCTATCAGCCTCAGCATTTT	CASSESGTSFYQPQHF
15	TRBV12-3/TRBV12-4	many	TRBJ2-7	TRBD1	TGTGCCAGCAGTTCCACCGGACAGGGGGACCACGAGCAGTACTTC	CASSSTGQGDHEQYF
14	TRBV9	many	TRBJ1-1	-	TGTGCCAGCAGCGAATCGGGGTCCCACACTGAAGCTTTCTTT	CASSESGSHTEAFF
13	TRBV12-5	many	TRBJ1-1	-	TGTGCTAGTGGTTTTGGGCAGACTGGTGAAGCTTTCTTT	CASGFGQTGEAFF
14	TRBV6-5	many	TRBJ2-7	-	TGTGCCAGCAGTTACCTCGGGGAGCCCTACGAGCAGTACTTC	CASSYLGEPYEQYF
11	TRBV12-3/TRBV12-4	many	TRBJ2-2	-	TGTGCCAGCAGTACGTCCGGGGAGCTGTTTTTT	CASSTSGELFF
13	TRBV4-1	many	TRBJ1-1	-	TGCGCCATCTCGGGGGTAGAGAACACTGAAGCTTTCTTT	CAISGVENTEAFF
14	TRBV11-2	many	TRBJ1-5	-	TGTGCCAGCAGTTTAGTGGGCGGCAATCAGCCCCAGCATTTT	CASSLVGGNQPQHF
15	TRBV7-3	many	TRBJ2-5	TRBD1	TGTGCCAGCAGCTTAACAGGGGGCAGCCAAGAGACCCAGTACTTC	CASSLTGGSQETQYF